Given below is one T cell receptor beta chain in context. Its specificity is not known. These gene names are mouse names. The read terminates 4 residues ahead of where the CDR3 ends, so the germline J gene completes it. V shed 5 bases and J shed 2 bases, with 12 bases lying between them. CDR3 size: 14 residues. CDR1 is NSHNY, CDR2 SYGAGN, per germline. Extraction and reverse transcription of RNA yielded cDNA as the sequencing template. Assay used: immunoSEQ multiplex PCR; TCRdb lists only in-frame clones, some missing. Recorded here are around 300,000 clones, with no singletons, and the ten leading clones hold roughly 1.2%. This entry is derived from a study of CD8+ T cells in alopecia areata. The wider study: C3H/HeJ donors aged roughly 6-13 months with spontaneous alopecia supplied skin grafted onto roughly 6-10-week-old female C3H/HeJ mice.

Markers including CD4, CD8alpha, NKG2D and NKG2ACE guided sorting of pooled cutaneous lymph node cells. Study results and limitations: Compared with normal scalp, lesional scalp had higher clonality and more expanded CD8+ clones.

Material: CD4+ T cells sorted from a lymph node. This chain uses TRBV13-1 with TRBJ2-5; D unclear. This clonotype was sampled from a C3H/HeJ mouse with alopecia areata. As its MHC haplotype, the strain has H2-k. The sequenced part of the CDR3 DNA is TGTGCCAGCAGCCCTGAAGTGGGCCAAGAC. Amino acids: CASSPEVGQD. The complete CDR3 protein is CASSPEVGQDTQYF.